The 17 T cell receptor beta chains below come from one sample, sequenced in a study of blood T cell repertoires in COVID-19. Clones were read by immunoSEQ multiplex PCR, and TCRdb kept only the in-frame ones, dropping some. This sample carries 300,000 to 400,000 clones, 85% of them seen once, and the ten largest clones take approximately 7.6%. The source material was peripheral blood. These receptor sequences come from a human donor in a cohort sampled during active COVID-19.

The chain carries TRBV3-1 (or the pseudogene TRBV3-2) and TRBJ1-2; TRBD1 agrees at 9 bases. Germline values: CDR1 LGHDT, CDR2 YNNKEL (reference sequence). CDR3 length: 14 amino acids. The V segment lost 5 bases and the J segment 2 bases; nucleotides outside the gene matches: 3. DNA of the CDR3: TGTGCCAGCAGCGGGACAGGGTTGAACTATGGCTACACCTTC. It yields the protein CASSGTGLNYGYTF.

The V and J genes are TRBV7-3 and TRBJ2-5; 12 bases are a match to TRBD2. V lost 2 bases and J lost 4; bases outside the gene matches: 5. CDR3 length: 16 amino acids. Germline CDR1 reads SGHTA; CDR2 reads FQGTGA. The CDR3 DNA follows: TGTGCCAGCAGCTTAGATCCTAGCGGGGGGGCAGAGACCCAGTACTTC. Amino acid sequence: CASSLDPSGGAETQYF. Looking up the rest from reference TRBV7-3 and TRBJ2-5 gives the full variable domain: GAGVSQTPSNKVTEKGKYVELRCDPISGHTALYWYRQSLGQGPEFLIYFQGTGAADDSGLPNDRFFAVRPEGSVSTLKIQRTERGDSAVYLCASSLDPSGGAETQYFGPGTRLLVL.

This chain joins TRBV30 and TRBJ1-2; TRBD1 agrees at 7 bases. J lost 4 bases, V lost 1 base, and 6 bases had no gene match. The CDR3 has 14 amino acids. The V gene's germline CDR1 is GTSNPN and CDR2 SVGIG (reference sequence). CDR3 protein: CAWSDLGQAYGYTF. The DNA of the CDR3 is TGTGCCTGGAGTGACCTCGGACAGGCCTATGGCTACACCTTC.

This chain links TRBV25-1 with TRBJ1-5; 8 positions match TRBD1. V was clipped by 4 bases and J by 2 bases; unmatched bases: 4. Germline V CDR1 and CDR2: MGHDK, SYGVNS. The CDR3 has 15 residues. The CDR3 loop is CASSADRDGNQPQHF. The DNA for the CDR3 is TGTGCCAGCAGTGCGGACAGGGATGGCAATCAGCCCCAGCATTTT.

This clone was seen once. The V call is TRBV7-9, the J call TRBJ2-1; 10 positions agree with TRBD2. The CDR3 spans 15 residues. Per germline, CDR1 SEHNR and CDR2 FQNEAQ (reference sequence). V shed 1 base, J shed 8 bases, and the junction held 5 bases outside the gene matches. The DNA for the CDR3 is TGTGCCAGCAGCTTAGGCAGCGGGGGGGCCCATGAGCAGTTCTTC. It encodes CASSLGSGGAHEQFF.

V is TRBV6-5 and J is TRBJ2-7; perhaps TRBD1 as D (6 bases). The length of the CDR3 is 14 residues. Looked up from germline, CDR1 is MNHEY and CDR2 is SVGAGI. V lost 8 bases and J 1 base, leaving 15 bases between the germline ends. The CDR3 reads CASRRGLTSYEQYF. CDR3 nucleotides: TGTGCCAGCCGAAGGGGGTTAACGTCCTACGAGCAGTACTTC.

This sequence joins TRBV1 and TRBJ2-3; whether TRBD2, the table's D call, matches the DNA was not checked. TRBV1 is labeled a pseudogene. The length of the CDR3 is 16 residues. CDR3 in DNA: TGCACCAGCAGCCAAGGTTCTCAGCGGGGCACAGATACGCAGTATTTT. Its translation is CTSSQGSQRGTDTQYF.

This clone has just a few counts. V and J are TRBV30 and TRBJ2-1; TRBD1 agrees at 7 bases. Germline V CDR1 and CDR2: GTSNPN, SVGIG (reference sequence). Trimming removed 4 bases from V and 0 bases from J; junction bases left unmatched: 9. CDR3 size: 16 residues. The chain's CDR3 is CAWNWDRLSSYNEQFF. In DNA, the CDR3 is TGTGCCTGGAATTGGGACAGACTTAGCTCCTACAATGAGCAGTTCTTC. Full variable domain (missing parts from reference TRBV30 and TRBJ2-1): SQTIHQWPATLVQPVGSPLSLECTVEGTSNPNLYWYRQAAGRGLQLLFYSVGIGQISSEVPQNLSASRPQDRQFILSSKKLLLSDSGFYLCAWNWDRLSSYNEQFFGPGTRLTVL.

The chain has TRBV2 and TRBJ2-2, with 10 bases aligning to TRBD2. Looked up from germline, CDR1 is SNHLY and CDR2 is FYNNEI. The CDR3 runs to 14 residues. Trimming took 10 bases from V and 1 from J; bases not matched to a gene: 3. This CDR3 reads CAILAGENTGELFF. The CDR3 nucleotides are TGTGCCATCCTAGCGGGGGAGAACACCGGGGAGCTGTTTTTT.

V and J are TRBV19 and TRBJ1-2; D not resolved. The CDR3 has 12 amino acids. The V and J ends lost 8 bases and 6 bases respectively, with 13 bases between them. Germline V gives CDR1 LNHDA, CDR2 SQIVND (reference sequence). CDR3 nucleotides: TGTGCCAGTCGGGATGAGGGAGATGGCTACACCTTC. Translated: CASRDEGDGYTF. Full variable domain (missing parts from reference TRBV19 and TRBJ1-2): DGGITQSPKYLFRKEGQNVTLSCEQNLNHDAMYWYRQDPGQGLRLIYYSQIVNDFQKGDIAEGYSVSREKKESFPLTVTSAQKNPTAFYLCASRDEGDGYTFGSGTRLTVV.

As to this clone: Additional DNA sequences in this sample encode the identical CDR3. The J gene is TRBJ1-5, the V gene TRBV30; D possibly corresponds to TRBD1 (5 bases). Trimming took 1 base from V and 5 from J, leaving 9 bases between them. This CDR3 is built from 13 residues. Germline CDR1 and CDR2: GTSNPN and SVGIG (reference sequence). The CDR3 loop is CAWSGQGYQPQHF. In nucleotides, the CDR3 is TGTGCCTGGAGTGGGCAGGGCTATCAGCCCCAGCATTTT.

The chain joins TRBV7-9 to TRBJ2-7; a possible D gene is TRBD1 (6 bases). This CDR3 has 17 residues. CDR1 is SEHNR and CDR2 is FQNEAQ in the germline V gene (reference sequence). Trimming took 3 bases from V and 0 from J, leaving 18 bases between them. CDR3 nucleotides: TGTGCCAGCAGCTTCGCGGTAACAGGGCGAAGCTCCTACGAGCAGTACTTC. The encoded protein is CASSFAVTGRSSYEQYF.

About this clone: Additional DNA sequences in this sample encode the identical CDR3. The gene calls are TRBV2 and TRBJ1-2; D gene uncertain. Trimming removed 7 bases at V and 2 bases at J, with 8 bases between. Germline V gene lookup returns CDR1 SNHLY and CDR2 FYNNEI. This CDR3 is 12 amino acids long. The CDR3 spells CASNRGNYGYTF. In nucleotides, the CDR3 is TGTGCCAGCAATCGAGGCAACTATGGCTACACCTTC.

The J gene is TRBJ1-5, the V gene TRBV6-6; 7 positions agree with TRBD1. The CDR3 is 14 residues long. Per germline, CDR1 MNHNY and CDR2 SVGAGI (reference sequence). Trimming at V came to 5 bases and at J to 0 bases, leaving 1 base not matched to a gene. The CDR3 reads CASSRDSSNQPQHF. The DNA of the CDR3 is TGTGCCAGCAGTCGGGACAGTAGCAATCAGCCCCAGCATTTT.

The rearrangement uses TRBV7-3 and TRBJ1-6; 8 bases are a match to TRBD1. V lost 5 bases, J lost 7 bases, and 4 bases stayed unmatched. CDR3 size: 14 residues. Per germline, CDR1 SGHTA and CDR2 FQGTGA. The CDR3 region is CASSQGQGNSPLHF. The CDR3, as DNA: TGTGCCAGCAGCCAAGGACAGGGAAATTCACCCCTCCACTTT.

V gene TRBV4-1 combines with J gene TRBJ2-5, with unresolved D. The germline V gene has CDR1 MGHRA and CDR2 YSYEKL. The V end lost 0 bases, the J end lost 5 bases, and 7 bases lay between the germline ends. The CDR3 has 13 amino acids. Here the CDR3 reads CASSQDRWETQYF. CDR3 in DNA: TGCGCCAGCAGCCAAGACCGGTGGGAGACCCAGTACTTC.

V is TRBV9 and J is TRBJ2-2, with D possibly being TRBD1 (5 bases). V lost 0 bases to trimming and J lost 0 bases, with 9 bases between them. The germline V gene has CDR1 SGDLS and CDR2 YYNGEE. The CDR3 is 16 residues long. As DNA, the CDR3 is TGTGCCAGCAGCGTAGTGGGGCAGTCGAACACCGGGGAGCTGTTTTTT. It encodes CASSVVGQSNTGELFF.